The 22 T cell receptor beta chains presented below share a single source sample, sequenced in a study of cytotoxic CD8 clonotypes in ibrutinib-treated CLL (dated by TCRdb to about 2021). Receptor libraries were prepared by the immunoSEQ multiplex PCR assay. TCRdb's version of the immuneACCESS table is confined to in-frame rearrangements and falls short of the full clone set. An unresolved V gene accounts for under half of the shortfall where checked; the remainder is of unknown origin. A total of some 120,000 clones appear in this sample, around four fifths of them only once. The top ten clones comprise around 3.3% of the sample. Interpreted using the paper, the time point label stands for: 20 to 25 months on ibrutinib. The specimen was PBMCs, collected after 24 months of ibrutinib treatment. The receptors originated from a human donor with chronic lymphocytic leukemia.

This clone turned up a few times. The V and J genes are TRBV5-6 and TRBJ2-5; perhaps D is TRBD1 or TRBD2 (6 bases each). V was cut by 2 bases and J by 2 bases, with 16 bases left in between. Germline V lookup: CDR1 SGHDT, CDR2 YYEEEE. The CDR3 totals 16 residues. CDR3 in amino acids: CASSFGGGVIQETQYF. The DNA for the CDR3 is TGTGCCAGCAGCTTCGGGGGCGGGGTGATACAAGAGACCCAGTACTTC.

V and J are TRBV7-9 and TRBJ1-4; 7 nucleotides agree with TRBD1. Trimming cost V 5 bases and J 5 bases; bases outside gene matches: 5. The CDR3 spans 14 residues. Germline V gives CDR1 SEHNR, CDR2 FQNEAQ (reference sequence). CDR3 DNA sequence: TGTGCCAGCAGCCGGGGACAGTTGAATGAAAAACTGTTTTTT. Translated, it gives CASSRGQLNEKLFF.

The V call is TRBV5-1, the J call TRBJ1-1; tentatively, D is TRBD1 (5 bases). The CDR3 contains 15 residues. Germline CDR1 and CDR2: SGHRS and YFSETQ. V dropped 4 bases and J dropped 1 base, with 14 bases sitting between them. In DNA, the CDR3 is TGCGCCAGCAGCCGGGACGTTCAGGGGAACACTGAAGCTTTCTTT. It yields the protein CASSRDVQGNTEAFF.

This sequence joins TRBV6-1 and TRBJ2-3; the D gene could be TRBD1 or TRBD2 (5 bases each). The CDR3 has 15 residues. The germline V gene has CDR1 MNHNS and CDR2 SASEGT. V was trimmed by 0 bases and J by 3 bases, leaving 10 bases between them. The DNA of the CDR3 is TGTGCCAGCAGTGAAGCCGCTTGGGGGACAGATACGCAGTATTTT. Translated: CASSEAAWGTDTQYF.

The chain has TRBV18 and TRBJ2-7; the D is unclear. The CDR3 extends over 12 amino acids. Germline V gene data show CDR1 as KGHSH and CDR2 as LQKENI. V gave up 4 bases and J gave up 0 bases, with 4 bases separating them. In DNA, the CDR3 is TGTGCCAGCTCACAGTCCTCCTACGAGCAGTACTTC. This translates into CASSQSSYEQYF.

V is TRBV30 and J is TRBJ2-5, with D maybe TRBD1 (6 bases). This CDR3 region has 15 residues. The V and J ends lost 1 base and 2 bases respectively, with 14 bases between them. Germline loops: CDR1 GTSNPN, CDR2 SVGIG (reference sequence). Written as DNA, the CDR3 is TGTGCCTGGAGTGGGGACCTTGGGACACAAGAGACCCAGTACTTC. Amino acid sequence: CAWSGDLGTQETQYF.

This clone has just one count. The chain links TRBV7-6 to TRBJ1-3; 7 bases fit TRBD1. V was clipped by 0 bases and J by 1 base; unmatched bases: 6. The CDR3 totals 17 residues. The V gene's germline CDR1 is SGHVS and CDR2 FNYEAQ. CDR3 protein: CASSLAPGTASGNTIYF. The DNA of the CDR3 is TGTGCCAGCAGCTTAGCGCCGGGGACAGCATCTGGAAACACCATATATTTT. Supplemented by reference TRBV7-6 and TRBJ1-3, the full variable domain reads GAGVSQSPRYKVTKRGQDVALRCDPISGHVSLYWYRQALGQGPEFLTYFNYEAQQDKSGLPNDRFSAERPEGSISTLTIQRTEQRDSAMYRCASSLAPGTASGNTIYFGEGSWLTVV.

This clone was seen a handful of times. The chain is built from TRBV7-2 and TRBJ2-1, with TRBD2 identical over 7 bases. CDR3 length equals 16 residues. Germline CDR1 SGHTA, CDR2 FQGNSA. J gave up 0 bases and V 5 bases, and 7 bases lay outside the gene matches. CDR3: CASSPLGGGSYNEQFF. DNA for the CDR3: TGTGCCAGCAGCCCATTGGGGGGGGGCTCCTACAATGAGCAGTTCTTC. Combining the CDR3 with reference TRBV7-2 and TRBJ2-1 gives the whole variable domain GAGVSQSPSNKVTEKGKDVELRCDPISGHTALYWYRQSLGQGLEFLIYFQGNSAPDKSGLPSDRFSAERTGGSVSTLTIQRTQQEDSAVYLCASSPLGGGSYNEQFFGPGTRLTVL.

This clone was counted once. The genes are TRBV4-3 and TRBJ2-7; 8 bases map to TRBD1. Per germline, CDR1 LGHNA and CDR2 YSLEER. V shed 3 bases, J shed 4 bases, and the junction held 5 bases outside the gene matches. CDR3 size: 14 residues. The CDR3 here is CASSQLTGAYEQYF. The CDR3 DNA reads as TGCGCCAGCAGCCAGCTGACAGGGGCTTACGAGCAGTACTTC.

Only one count was recorded for this clone. The chain has TRBV4-2 and TRBJ2-1; D unclear. Trimming removed 3 bases from V and 8 bases from J, with 17 bases in between. The CDR3 is 15 residues long. The germline V gene has CDR1 LGHNA and CDR2 YNFKEQ. CDR3 protein: CASSHSLGASDEQFF. CDR3 in DNA: TGTGCCAGCAGCCACTCCCTAGGTGCGAGCGATGAGCAGTTCTTC.

This clone was counted between two and nine times. The rearrangement uses TRBV5-6 and TRBJ1-5; a weak D match, TRBD1 (5 bases). The germline V gene encodes CDR1 SGHDT and CDR2 YYEEEE. Trimming stripped 0 bases from V and 3 bases from J, with 10 bases between. CDR3 length: 15 amino acids. CDR3 protein: CASSLEGRFNQPQHF. The CDR3 DNA reads as TGTGCCAGCAGCTTGGAGGGACGGTTCAATCAGCCCCAGCATTTT.

The V call is TRBV5-1, the J call TRBJ1-1, with a tentative D call TRBD1 (5 bases). The germline V gene encodes CDR1 SGHRS and CDR2 YFSETQ. V gave up 0 bases and J gave up 3 bases, with 12 bases separating them. The CDR3 spans 15 residues. The CDR3 DNA is TGCGCCAGCAGCTTGGCCCGGGGGAGGGACACTGAAGCTTTCTTT. As protein: CASSLARGRDTEAFF.

This clone was found a few times. This sequence joins TRBV9 and TRBJ2-7; D gene unclear. The length of the CDR3 is 15 residues. Germline loops: CDR1 SGDLS, CDR2 YYNGEE. V shed 4 bases and J shed 1 base, with 15 bases lying between them. The CDR3 reads CASSKDASRSYEQYF. CDR3 sequence (DNA): TGTGCCAGCAGCAAGGACGCTTCACGATCCTACGAGCAGTACTTC.

V is TRBV5-1 and J is TRBJ1-2, with 7 bases aligning to TRBD1. V gave up 4 bases and J gave up 2 bases; unmatched junction bases: 5. The CDR3 loop spans 14 amino acids. Germline V gene data show CDR1 as SGHRS and CDR2 as YFSETQ. CDR3 in DNA: TGCGCCAGCAGCGGGACAGATCTAAACTATGGCTACACCTTC. Translating gives CASSGTDLNYGYTF.

The chain is built from TRBV5-6 and TRBJ1-5; the D gene is possibly TRBD1 (6 bases). Germline CDR1 reads SGHDT; CDR2 reads YYEEEE. V was trimmed by 4 bases and J by 5 bases, leaving 16 bases between them. The CDR3 is 15 amino acids. The CDR3 region is CASSTGYREDQPQHF. The CDR3 DNA follows: TGTGCCAGCAGCACCGGATACAGGGAAGATCAGCCCCAGCATTTT.

The J gene is TRBJ1-5, the V gene TRBV2; D is ambiguous. This CDR3 has 14 residues. The V end lost 5 bases, the J end lost 1 base, and 9 bases lay between the germline ends. Germline V gene data show CDR1 as SNHLY and CDR2 as FYNNEI. CDR3 in amino acids: CASSPGHSNQPQHF. In DNA form, the CDR3 reads TGTGCCAGCAGTCCCGGCCACAGCAATCAGCCCCAGCATTTT.

The V gene is TRBV28, the J gene TRBJ1-4; D remains unclear. With 4 bases removed from V and 7 bases from J, the gap between germline ends came to 4 bases. Germline assignment: CDR1 MDHEN and CDR2 SYDVKM. CDR3 length: 11 amino acids. The CDR3 nucleotides are TGTGCCAGCAGTTCAGGTGAAAAACTGTTTTTT. It specifies CASSSGEKLFF.

The chain has TRBV11-2 and TRBJ1-2; no definite D call. The CDR3 loop spans 11 amino acids. Germline CDR1 is SGHAT and CDR2 is FQNNGV. V was shortened by 5 bases and J by 7 bases, with 8 bases between the two germline ends. The CDR3: CASSQRAGYTF. The CDR3 DNA follows: TGTGCCAGCAGCCAGAGAGCTGGCTACACCTTC.

This clone was seen more than once but under ten times. J is TRBJ2-7 and V is TRBV7-2, with 7 bases identical to TRBD1. The CDR3 runs to 14 residues. The V segment lost 4 bases and the J segment 5 bases; nucleotides outside the gene matches: 8. The germline V gene has CDR1 SGHTA and CDR2 FQGNSA. The CDR3, as DNA: TGTGCCAGCAGCTCCCAACAGGGGAGCCACGAGCAGTACTTC. Protein: CASSSQQGSHEQYF.

The chain has TRBV5-1 and TRBJ2-5; D gene uncertain. This CDR3 has 14 residues. V shed 4 bases and J shed 5 bases, with 15 bases lying between them. Germline V lookup: CDR1 SGHRS, CDR2 YFSETQ. The DNA for the CDR3 is TGCGCCAGCAGCCTAACAGCCGGTCGGGAGACCCAGTACTTC. The encoded protein is CASSLTAGRETQYF. Together with reference TRBV5-1 and TRBJ2-5, the CDR3 gives the full variable domain: KAGVTQTPRYLIKTRGQQVTLSCSPISGHRSVSWYQQTPGQGLQFLFEYFSETQRNKGNFPGRFSGRQFSNSRSEMNVSTLELGDSALYLCASSLTAGRETQYFGPGTRLLVL.

The chain has TRBV27 and TRBJ2-7; D is unclear. Germline CDR1 and CDR2: MNHEY and SMNVEV (reference sequence). The CDR3 length is 12 residues. The V and J ends lost 7 bases and 3 bases respectively, with 10 bases between them. In DNA form, the CDR3 reads TGTGCCAGCACCGATAGTTACTACGAGCAGTACTTC. The encoded protein is CASTDSYYEQYF.

V is TRBV4-3 and J is TRBJ1-2; D unresolved. Germline V gene lookup returns CDR1 LGHNA and CDR2 YSLEER. Trimming removed 0 bases at V and 5 bases at J, with 19 bases between. This CDR3 spans 17 amino acids. The CDR3 sequence is CASSQDLAAGSRYGYTF. The CDR3 DNA reads TGCGCCAGCAGCCAAGATTTGGCGGCGGGGTCCCGGTATGGCTACACCTTC.